The 32 T cell receptor beta chains below were found in one sample sequenced in a study of T cells after yellow fever vaccination. One entry per CDR3 protein, called by TCRdb with MiXCR from the 5' RACE reads. The sample shows 250,000 or so distinct CDR3 sequences, 6.9% of them seen only once. Here the sequenced sample was CD4+ T cells sorted from PBMCs, taken 15 days after the yellow fever booster vaccination. The receptors come from a man aged 30 to 39 who received the YFV17D yellow fever vaccine.

Many counts were recorded for this clonotype. The junction departs from the called germline gene at one end, perhaps through a read error. The CDR3 region is CASNQRRADTQYF. For the CDR3, the DNA is TGTGCCAGCAACCAACGGCGAGCAGATACGCAGTATTTT. The chain has TRBV4-2 and TRBJ2-3; D is ambiguous. CDR1 is LGHNA and CDR2 is YNFKEQ in the germline V gene. The CDR3 extends over 13 amino acids.

V gene TRBV25-1 combines with J gene TRBJ1-1; D uncertain. The germline V gene has CDR1 MGHDK and CDR2 SYGVNS. The CDR3 has 11 residues. Trimming took off 7 bases at V and 4 bases at J, with 7 bases between the two ends. The CDR3 DNA follows: TGTGCCAGCACCGGTGTCACTGAAGCTTTCTTT. This gives the protein CASTGVTEAFF. The full variable domain, completed using reference TRBV25-1 and TRBJ1-1, is EADIYQTPRYLVIGTGKKITLECSQTMGHDKMYWYQQDPGMELHLIHYSYGVNSTEKGDLSSESTVSRIRTEHFPLTLESARPSHTSQYLCASTGVTEAFFGQGTRLTVV.

This clonotype has just a few counts. V is TRBV27 and J is TRBJ2-7; 7 bases are a match to TRBD1. This CDR3 spans 14 amino acids. The V gene end was trimmed by 3 bases and the J gene end by 2 bases; junction bases not matched to a gene: 4. CDR1 and CDR2 from the germline V gene are MNHEY and SMNVEV (reference sequence). The CDR3 DNA follows: TGTGCCAGCAGTTTCCGGGACAGCACCTACGAGCAGTACTTC. As protein: CASSFRDSTYEQYF.

The chain links TRBV30 to TRBJ2-5, with D perhaps TRBD2 (5 bases). The CDR3 consists of 13 residues. In germline, CDR1 is GTSNPN, CDR2 SVGIG (reference sequence). V was shortened by 0 bases and J by 5 bases, with 10 bases between the two germline ends. The CDR3 DNA reads as TGTGCCTGGAGTGTACTACTAGAGGAGACCCAGTACTTC. It codes for CAWSVLLEETQYF.

There are a few counts of this clonotype. The chain is built from TRBV3-1 and TRBJ2-1, with a weak D call TRBD1 (5 bases). In germline, CDR1 is LGHDT, CDR2 YNNKEL (reference sequence). The CDR3 runs 15 residues. The ends were cut back, 2 bases at V and 7 bases at J, with 15 bases in the middle. In nucleotides, the CDR3 is TGTGCCAGCAGCCAAAAGGGGATCAAGAGAAATGAGCAGTTCTTC. Translating gives CASSQKGIKRNEQFF.

This rearrangement joins TRBV5-1 to TRBJ2-5; tentative D call: TRBD2 (6 bases). Germline V lookup: CDR1 SGHRS, CDR2 YFSETQ. The germline V and J ends were trimmed by 0 bases and 5 bases, with 20 bases remaining between them. CDR3 length: 17 amino acids. The CDR3 region is CASSLAAGGNKRETQYF. The CDR3 DNA sequence: TGCGCCAGCAGCTTGGCCGCAGGCGGGAATAAGAGGGAGACCCAGTACTTC.

The chain uses TRBV19 and TRBJ2-5; 9 bases match TRBD2. There are 15 residues in the CDR3. CDR1 and CDR2 (germline): LNHDA, SQIVND (reference sequence). V was clipped by 6 bases and J by 3 bases; unmatched bases: 8. The CDR3 loop is CASSRLAAGKETQYF. CDR3 coding DNA: TGTGCCAGTAGCCGACTAGCGGCCGGGAAAGAGACCCAGTACTTC.

This clonotype was detected only once. The junction departs from germline at one end; a sequencing error may be responsible. This rearrangement joins TRBV20-1 to TRBJ2-7; 8 bases map to TRBD2. Germline CDR1 DFQATT, CDR2 SNEGSKA (reference sequence). This CDR3 comprises 13 residues. CDR3 in amino acids: CSARLAGIYERYF. CDR3 nucleotides: TGCAGTGCTAGACTAGCGGGTATCTACGAGCGGTACTTC.

This rearrangement joins TRBV6-1 to TRBJ2-7, with TRBD2 matching over 8 bases. Germline assignment: CDR1 MNHNS and CDR2 SASEGT. V lost 7 bases to trimming and J lost 7 bases; unmatched junction nucleotides: 9. CDR3 length equals 13 residues. The CDR3 region has the DNA TGTGCCAGCACGGGAGGGCCTTCTTCGGAGCAGTACTTC. This encodes CASTGGPSSEQYF.

The chain couples TRBV25-1 to TRBJ2-1; 7 bases line up with TRBD1. Germline V gives CDR1 MGHDK, CDR2 SYGVNS. J was trimmed by 1 base and V by 1 base; bases with no gene match: 10. The CDR3 totals 18 residues. This chain's CDR3 is CASSEFNWARGSYNEQFF. In DNA form, the CDR3 reads TGTGCCAGCAGTGAATTTAATTGGGCCAGGGGGTCCTACAATGAGCAGTTCTTC.

The chain employs TRBV5-1 and TRBJ1-2; D might be TRBD1 (6 bases). CDR1 is SGHRS and CDR2 is YFSETQ in the germline V gene. Trimming cost V 1 base and J 9 bases, with 16 bases left between them. CDR3 length: 14 amino acids. The CDR3 spells CASSLSGTPPRYTF. In DNA form, the CDR3 reads TGCGCCAGCAGCTTGAGCGGGACACCTCCCCGCTACACCTTC.

This clonotype was seen at least ten times. The CDR3 here is CAWNPGRGYSTPTGELFF. Written as DNA, the CDR3 is TGTGCCTGGAACCCGGGCCGGGGTTATTCCACCCCCACCGGGGAGCTGTTTTTT. This chain uses TRBV30 with TRBJ2-2, with D maybe TRBD2 (5 bases). The CDR3 sequence is 18 residues long. CDR1 and CDR2 (germline): GTSNPN, SVGIG (reference sequence). V was shortened by 4 bases and J by 4 bases, with 25 bases between the two germline ends.

This clonotype has ten or more counts. The genes are TRBV25-1 and TRBJ2-1, with a possible D match to TRBD1 (6 bases). Trimming took off 6 bases at V and 3 bases at J, with 18 bases between the two ends. This CDR3 is 16 amino acids long. Germline CDR1 and CDR2: MGHDK and SYGVNS. As DNA, the CDR3 is TGTGCCAGCAGCAAGATCAGGGGTGTGGGCTACAATGAGCAGTTCTTC. Translating it yields CASSKIRGVGYNEQFF.

This clonotype was seen ten or more times. This rearrangement joins TRBV5-4 to TRBJ2-3; tentative D call: TRBD2 (6 bases). Trimming removed 5 bases at V and 3 bases at J, with 16 bases between. The CDR3 covers 15 residues. Looked up from germline, CDR1 is SGHNT and CDR2 is YYREEE (reference sequence). CDR3 sequence reads: CASRGGPGKTDTQYF. The CDR3 bases are TGTGCCAGCAGAGGAGGGCCGGGGAAGACAGATACGCAGTATTTT.

The J gene is TRBJ2-3, the V gene TRBV5-4; no clear D gene. Trimming stripped 10 bases from V and 2 bases from J, with 14 bases between. The CDR3 loop spans 13 amino acids. Germline V CDR1 and CDR2: SGHNT, YYREEE (reference sequence). In nucleotides, the CDR3 is TGTGCCGCCGAGGACGGGCTCACAGATACGCAGTATTTT. Translated: CAAEDGLTDTQYF.

This clonotype was found many times. The chain joins TRBV24-1 to TRBJ2-7, with 8 bases identical to TRBD1. Per germline, CDR1 KGHDR and CDR2 SFDVKD. This CDR3 region has 11 residues. Trimming took 10 bases from V and 6 from J; bases not matched to a gene: 4. DNA of the CDR3: TGTGCCACTTCACAGGGGGGCGAGCAGTACTTC. This translates into CATSQGGEQYF.

This clonotype was recorded at least ten times. The chain has TRBV5-6 and TRBJ2-1; D gene ambiguous. Trimming took 1 base from V and 1 from J, leaving 9 bases between them. CDR3 length: 15 amino acids. The germline V gene encodes CDR1 SGHDT and CDR2 YYEEEE. CDR3 sequence reads: CASSLKGGSYNEQFF. The DNA for the CDR3 is TGTGCCAGCAGCTTGAAGGGCGGATCCTACAATGAGCAGTTCTTC. The variable domain in full, with the rest retrieved from reference TRBV5-6 and TRBJ2-1, is DAGVTQSPTHLIKTRGQQVTLRCSPKSGHDTVSWYQQALGQGPQFIFQYYEEEERQRGNFPDRFSGHQFPNYSSELNVNALLLGDSALYLCASSLKGGSYNEQFFGPGTRLTVL.

The chain has TRBV7-2 and TRBJ2-5, with a weak D call TRBD2 (5 bases). Trimming cost V 1 base and J 3 bases, with 9 bases left between them. The germline CDR1 and CDR2 sequences are SGHTA and FQGNSA. The CDR3 contains 14 residues. In nucleotides, the CDR3 is TGTGCCAGCAGCTTAGATAGCGCTGAAGAGACCCAGTACTTC. This gives the protein CASSLDSAEETQYF.

This clonotype was observed many times. This chain joins TRBV20-1 and TRBJ2-7, with D possibly matching TRBD2 (6 bases). Germline CDR1 reads DFQATT; CDR2 reads SNEGSKA (reference sequence). The CDR3 has 12 amino acids. Trimming removed 3 bases at V and 6 bases at J, with 12 bases between. The CDR3: CSARPSEREQYF. The CDR3, as DNA: TGCAGTGCTAGGCCTAGCGAACGCGAGCAGTACTTC.

This clonotype was picked up a small number of times. This chain uses TRBV12-3 or TRBV12-4 with TRBJ2-6, with a possible D match to TRBD2 (6 bases). The CDR3 runs to 17 residues. The ends were cut back, 6 bases at V and 1 base at J, with 16 bases in the middle. CDR3 nucleotide sequence: TGTGCCAGCAGCCCAGCCACTGGGGGGTCTGGGGCCAACGTCCTGACTTTC. This codes for CASSPATGGSGANVLTF.

The table lists this clonotype with a few counts. The rearrangement uses TRBV12-3 or TRBV12-4 and TRBJ2-7; 9 positions match TRBD2. V was clipped by 7 bases and J by 6 bases; unmatched bases: 10. This CDR3 has 14 residues. The CDR3 region is CASKIGTSSTEQYF. CDR3 in DNA: TGTGCCAGCAAGATCGGGACTAGCTCCACCGAGCAGTACTTC.

This clonotype was picked up a small number of times. The CDR3 sequence is CASTERRGYNEQFF. In nucleotides, the CDR3 is TGTGCCAGCACCGAGAGGAGGGGATACAATGAGCAGTTCTTC. This chain joins TRBV2 and TRBJ2-1, with D tentatively TRBD2 (6 bases). V shed 7 bases and J shed 4 bases, with 14 bases lying between them. Germline V CDR1 and CDR2: SNHLY, FYNNEI. This CDR3 is built from 14 residues.

This clonotype has ten or more counts. The CDR3 protein is CASSLRTDQETQYF. The CDR3 region has the DNA TGTGCCAGCAGCTTAAGGACTGACCAAGAGACCCAGTACTTC. The chain recombines TRBV7-6 with TRBJ2-5, with D perhaps TRBD2 (5 bases). Trimming shortened V by 2 bases and J by 0 bases, and 7 bases separated the two germline ends. CDR1 is SGHVS, CDR2 FNYEAQ, per germline. The CDR3 has 14 residues.

This clonotype was seen many times. The chain combines TRBV24-1 with TRBJ2-5, with D tentatively TRBD2 (6 bases). Per germline, CDR1 KGHDR and CDR2 SFDVKD. Trimming stripped 4 bases from V and 2 bases from J, with 16 bases between. The CDR3 covers 16 residues. CDR3 nucleotides: TGTGCCACCAGTGACTCGCGGAGGGGACGGCAAGAGACCCAGTACTTC. It yields the protein CATSDSRRGRQETQYF.

This clonotype was recorded at least ten times. The chain uses TRBV27 and TRBJ2-4, with D hard to call. CDR1 and CDR2 from the germline V gene are MNHEY and SMNVEV (reference sequence). This CDR3 is 13 amino acids long. The V and J ends lost 8 bases and 5 bases respectively, with 13 bases between them. In DNA form, the CDR3 reads TGTGCCAGCGCTGATGACGGCGAAAACATTCAGTACTTC. It is translated as CASADDGENIQYF.

This clonotype was recorded a few times. This chain's CDR3 is CSVYGRTGYGYTF. The CDR3 region has the DNA TGCAGCGTCTACGGACGGACTGGCTATGGCTACACCTTC. The V gene is TRBV29-1, the J gene TRBJ1-2; no clear D. Per the germline V gene, CDR1 is SQVTM and CDR2 is ANQGSEA. Trimming removed 6 bases at V and 4 bases at J, with 15 bases between. CDR3 length: 13 amino acids.

This clonotype has just a few counts. This sequence joins TRBV12-3 or TRBV12-4 and TRBJ2-7; a possible D gene is TRBD1 (6 bases). The CDR3 consists of 17 residues. V was trimmed by 3 bases and J by 6 bases, leaving 24 bases between them. The CDR3 DNA reads TGTGCCAGCAGTTTGGTTGCCCCTCCACAGGGCTCTGGCGAGCAGTACTTC. This sequence encodes CASSLVAPPQGSGEQYF.

This clonotype was seen ten or more times. The chain uses TRBV20-1 and TRBJ2-7; D might be TRBD1 or TRBD2, each matching 5 bases. The CDR3 loop spans 15 amino acids. Germline CDR1 and CDR2: DFQATT and SNEGSKA (reference sequence). The chain's CDR3 is CSVPDEGRAGYEQYF. The CDR3 coding sequence is TGCAGCGTTCCGGACGAGGGCAGGGCCGGGTACGAGCAGTACTTC.

This clonotype appeared once. A clone one base away is much larger, so this may be a read error. This chain uses TRBV7-2 with TRBJ1-2, with D tentatively TRBD1 (5 bases). The length of the CDR3 is 13 residues. Germline CDR1 reads SGHTA; CDR2 reads FQGNSA. The CDR3 loop is CASSLSGSYGYSF. CDR3 DNA sequence: TGTGCCAGCAGCTTATCAGGGAGCTATGGCTACTCCTTC.

This clonotype is medium-sized by share. The chain is built from TRBV5-1 and TRBJ2-5; the D is unclear. The CDR3 is made up of 11 amino acids. Germline V gives CDR1 SGHRS, CDR2 YFSETQ. V dropped 3 bases and J dropped 2 bases, with 2 bases sitting between them. The CDR3 loop is CASSSQETQYF. The CDR3 region has the DNA TGCGCCAGCAGCTCTCAAGAGACCCAGTACTTC.

In its sample, this clonotype was seen a few times. V usage is TRBV7-8 and J usage is TRBJ1-5; maybe TRBD1 (5 bases). Per germline, CDR1 SGHVS and CDR2 FQNEAQ. Trimming took off 6 bases at V and 6 bases at J, with 18 bases between the two ends. CDR3 length: 15 residues. CDR3 coding DNA: TGTGCCAGCAGTCCCGCAATGGGGCGCGGTCAGCCCCAGCATTTT. As protein: CASSPAMGRGQPQHF. Full variable domain (outside the CDR3, taken from reference TRBV7-8 and TRBJ1-5): GAGVSQSPRYKVAKRGQDVALRCDPISGHVSLFWYQQALGQGPEFLTYFQNEAQLDKSGLPSDRFFAERPEGSVSTLKIQRTQQEDSAVYLCASSPAMGRGQPQHFGDGTRLSIL.

This clonotype came up many times. The chain has TRBV5-1 and TRBJ2-7; 7 nucleotides match TRBD1. Per germline, CDR1 SGHRS and CDR2 YFSETQ. Trimming at V came to 4 bases and at J to 3 bases, leaving 7 bases not matched to a gene. The CDR3 consists of 14 residues. CDR3 region: CASSVGQAGYEQYF. In DNA form, the CDR3 reads TGCGCCAGCAGCGTTGGACAGGCGGGCTACGAGCAGTACTTC.